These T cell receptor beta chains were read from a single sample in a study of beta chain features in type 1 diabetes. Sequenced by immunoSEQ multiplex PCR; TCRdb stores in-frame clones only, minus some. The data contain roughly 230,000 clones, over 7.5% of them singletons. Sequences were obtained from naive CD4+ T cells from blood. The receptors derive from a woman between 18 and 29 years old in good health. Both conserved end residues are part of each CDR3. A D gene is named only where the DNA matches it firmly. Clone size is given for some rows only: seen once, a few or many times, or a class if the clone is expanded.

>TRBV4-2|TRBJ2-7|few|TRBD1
CASSQATRDRGHEQYF
TGTGCCAGCAGCCAAGCGACCCGGGACAGGGGACACGAGCAGTACTTC
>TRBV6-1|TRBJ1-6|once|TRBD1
CASSEVGGQGNSPLHF
TGTGCCAGCAGTGAAGTCGGGGGACAGGGGAACTCACCCCTCCACTTT
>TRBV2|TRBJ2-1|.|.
CASSERERNQKQFF
TGTGCCAGCAGTGAGAGGGAACGAAACCAAAAGCAGTTCTTC
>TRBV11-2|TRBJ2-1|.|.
CASSFRARTEFF
TGTGCCAGCAGCTTTAGGGCTAGGACTGAGTTCTTC
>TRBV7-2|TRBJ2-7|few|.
CASSLGRTRYEQYF
TGTGCCAGCAGCTTAGGGAGGACCCGGTACGAGCAGTACTTC
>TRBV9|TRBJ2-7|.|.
CASSPRGKYEQYF
TGTGCCAGCAGCCCGAGAGGGAAGTACGAGCAGTACTTC
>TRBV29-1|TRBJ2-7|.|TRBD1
CSVRVPTGVVGEQYF
TGCAGCGTTCGCGTTCCTACAGGGGTTGTGGGCGAGCAGTACTTC
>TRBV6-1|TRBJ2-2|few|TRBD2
CATTSGSWPGELFF
TGTGCCACCACTAGCGGGTCCTGGCCCGGGGAGCTGTTTTTT
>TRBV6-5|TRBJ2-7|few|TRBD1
CASSHPGTGLFEQYF
TGTGCCAGCAGCCACCCCGGGACAGGGTTGTTCGAGCAGTACTTC
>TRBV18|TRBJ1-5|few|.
CASSLQAGQPQHF
TGTGCCAGCTCACTCCAGGCAGGGCAGCCCCAGCATTTT
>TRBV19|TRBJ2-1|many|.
CASSIGMSSYNEQFF
TGTGCCAGTAGTATAGGCATGAGCTCCTACAATGAGCAGTTCTTC
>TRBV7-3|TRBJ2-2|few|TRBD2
CASSSGGGTGELFF
TGTGCCAGCAGCTCCGGGGGGGGCACCGGGGAGCTGTTTTTT
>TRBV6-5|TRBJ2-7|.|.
CASSYSPVSYEQYF
TGTGCCAGCAGTTACTCCCCCGTTTCCTACGAGCAGTACTTC
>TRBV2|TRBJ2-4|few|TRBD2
CASSEVPAGYLAKNIQYF
TGTGCCAGCAGTGAAGTCCCAGCGGGATATCTAGCCAAAAACATTCAGTACTTC
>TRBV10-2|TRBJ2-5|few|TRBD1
CASGTGHYEQYF
TGCGCCAGCGGGACAGGGCACTATGAGCAGTACTTC
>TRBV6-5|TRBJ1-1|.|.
CASSYSAGALNTEAFF
TGTGCCAGCAGTTACTCGGCAGGGGCCCTGAACACTGAAGCTTTCTTT
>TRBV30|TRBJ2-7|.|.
CAWSVKGRGAPHEQYF
TGTGCCTGGAGTGTAAAAGGCAGGGGTGCCCCCCACGAGCAGTACTTC
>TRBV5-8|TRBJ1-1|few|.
CASSFQNRVSTEAFF
TGTGCCAGCAGCTTTCAAAACAGGGTTAGTACTGAAGCTTTCTTT
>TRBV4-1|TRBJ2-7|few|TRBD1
CASSQPGQGGGEKYF
TGCGCCAGCAGCCAGCCGGGACAGGGTGGTGGGGAAAAGTACTTC
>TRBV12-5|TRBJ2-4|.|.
CASGLDTLGAVGKNIQYF
TGTGCTAGTGGTTTGGACACACTGGGGGCGGTAGGCAAAAACATTCAGTACTTC
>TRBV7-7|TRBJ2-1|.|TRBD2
CASSFKRESYEQFF
TGTGCCAGCAGCTTTAAGCGGGAGAGTTATGAGCAGTTCTTC
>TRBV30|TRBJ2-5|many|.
CAWSTATQYF
TGTGCCTGGTCCACTGCGACCCAGTACTTC
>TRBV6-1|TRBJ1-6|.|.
CASTDSYNSPLHF
TGTGCCAGCACAGACTCCTATAATTCACCCCTCCACTTT
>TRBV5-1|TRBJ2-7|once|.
CASSGGTIYEQYF
TGCGCCAGCAGCGGAGGGACGATCTACGAGCAGTACTTC
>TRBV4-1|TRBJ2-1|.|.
CASNRLVGGYNEQFF
TGCGCCAGCAACCGACTAGTTGGGGGCTACAATGAGCAGTTCTTC
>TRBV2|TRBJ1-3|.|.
CASSRENTIYF
TGTGCCAGCAGCCGAGAGAACACCATATATTTT
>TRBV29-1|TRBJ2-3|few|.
CSVEGRTGEITQYF
TGCAGCGTTGAAGGCAGGACCGGGGAAATTACGCAGTATTTT
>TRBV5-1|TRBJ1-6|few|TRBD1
CASSFGTGSSYNSPLHF
TGCGCCAGCAGCTTTGGGACAGGCAGCTCCTATAATTCACCCCTCCACTTT
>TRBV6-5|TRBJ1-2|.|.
CASRRQRLGGYTF
TGTGCCAGCAGGAGACAGCGCCTCGGGGGCTACACCTTC
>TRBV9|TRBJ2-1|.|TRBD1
CASSALTTGWNEQFF
TGTGCCAGCAGCGCATTAACGACAGGGTGGAATGAGCAGTTCTTC
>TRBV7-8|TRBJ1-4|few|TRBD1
CASSPGTGKKLFF
TGTGCCAGCAGCCCGGGGACAGGGAAAAAACTGTTTTTT